Listed below are T cell receptor beta chains from one sample, sequenced in a study of glioma-infiltrating T cells after dendritic cell vaccination. Sequenced by immunoSEQ multiplex PCR; TCRdb stores in-frame clones only, minus some. The sample contains some 90,000 clones, around four fifths of which appear only once. Source: blood, taken after dendritic cell vaccination. The receptor source for this set is a human donor with glioblastoma. Each CDR3 is given with its conserved first and last residue. Fields, in order: V gene, D gene, J gene, clone size, CDR3 protein, CDR3 DNA. D genes are given only for firm matches. Clone size is shown for a subset of rows, as once, few, many or a class of expanded clone.

v_call: TRBV5-1; d_call: .; j_call: TRBJ2-5; clone_size: few; cdr3_aa: CASTSDSLQETQYF; cdr3_nt: TGCGCCAGCACCTCCGACAGCCTCCAAGAGACCCAGTACTTC
v_call: TRBV10-2; d_call: .; j_call: TRBJ1-3; clone_size: .; cdr3_aa: CASSPQVSGNTIYF; cdr3_nt: TGCGCCAGCAGCCCACAAGTTTCTGGAAACACCATATATTTT
v_call: TRBV5-1; d_call: .; j_call: TRBJ1-2; clone_size: .; cdr3_aa: CASSFGILRELRNYGYTF; cdr3_nt: TGCGCCAGCAGCTTTGGGATTTTGCGGGAGCTACGAAACTATGGCTACACCTTC
v_call: TRBV7-9; d_call: TRBD1; j_call: TRBJ1-5; clone_size: .; cdr3_aa: CASSPGTGNQPQHF; cdr3_nt: TGTGCCAGCAGCCCCGGGACAGGGAATCAGCCCCAGCATTTT
v_call: TRBV10-3; d_call: .; j_call: TRBJ1-3; clone_size: few; cdr3_aa: CAISDWGAVSGNTIYF; cdr3_nt: TGTGCCATCAGTGACTGGGGAGCCGTCTCTGGAAACACCATATATTTT
v_call: TRBV5-5; d_call: .; j_call: TRBJ1-1; clone_size: few; cdr3_aa: CASSLSAFSTEAFF; cdr3_nt: TGTGCCAGCAGCTTGAGTGCATTCAGCACTGAAGCTTTCTTT
v_call: TRBV4-1; d_call: .; j_call: TRBJ2-7; clone_size: .; cdr3_aa: CASSQEGAREVQYF; cdr3_nt: TGCGCCAGCAGCCAAGAGGGCGCCAGGGAGGTGCAGTACTTC
v_call: TRBV9; d_call: TRBD1; j_call: TRBJ2-3; clone_size: .; cdr3_aa: CASMGTGGLTQYF; cdr3_nt: TGTGCCAGCATGGGGACAGGGGGCCTTACGCAGTATTTT
v_call: TRBV19; d_call: TRBD1; j_call: TRBJ1-4; clone_size: .; cdr3_aa: CASSLPGQGSEKLFF; cdr3_nt: TGTGCCAGTAGTTTGCCGGGACAGGGTTCCGAAAAACTGTTTTTT
v_call: TRBV7-2; d_call: TRBD1; j_call: TRBJ1-1; clone_size: few; cdr3_aa: CASSLSPGQGAGTEAFF; cdr3_nt: TGTGCCAGCAGCTTGAGTCCGGGACAGGGGGCCGGAACTGAAGCTTTCTTT
v_call: TRBV23-1; d_call: TRBD1; j_call: TRBJ2-1; clone_size: .; cdr3_aa: CASSHRTGCLDEQFF; cdr3_nt: TGCGCCAGCAGTCACCGGACAGGGTGTTTGGATGAGCAGTTCTTC
v_call: TRBV15; d_call: TRBD1; j_call: TRBJ1-3; clone_size: .; cdr3_aa: CATSWDSVGNTIYF; cdr3_nt: TGTGCCACCAGTTGGGACAGCGTAGGAAACACCATATATTTT
v_call: TRBV19; d_call: .; j_call: TRBJ1-4; clone_size: .; cdr3_aa: CASRGTGDEKLFF; cdr3_nt: TGTGCCAGTAGAGGAACAGGCGATGAAAAACTGTTTTTT
v_call: TRBV6-1; d_call: .; j_call: TRBJ1-2; clone_size: .; cdr3_aa: CASSTFSTANYGYTF; cdr3_nt: TGTGCCAGCAGCACGTTTAGTACTGCTAACTATGGCTACACCTTC
v_call: TRBV5-1; d_call: .; j_call: TRBJ1-1; clone_size: .; cdr3_aa: CASSLGPLEGNTEAFF; cdr3_nt: TGCGCCAGCAGCTTGGGCCCCCTGGAGGGGAACACTGAAGCTTTCTTT
v_call: TRBV30; d_call: .; j_call: TRBJ1-1; clone_size: .; cdr3_aa: CAWSGQLNTEAFF; cdr3_nt: TGTGCCTGGAGCGGACAGTTGAACACTGAAGCTTTCTTT
v_call: TRBV5-4; d_call: .; j_call: TRBJ1-2; clone_size: .; cdr3_aa: CASSLGGNYGYTF; cdr3_nt: TGTGCCAGCAGCTTGGGAGGGAACTATGGCTACACCTTC
v_call: TRBV6-5; d_call: TRBD1; j_call: TRBJ1-2; clone_size: once; cdr3_aa: CASSYQTQGAGGYTF; cdr3_nt: TGTGCCAGCAGTTACCAGACACAGGGGGCTGGCGGCTACACCTTC
v_call: TRBV4-1; d_call: TRBD1; j_call: TRBJ2-3; clone_size: .; cdr3_aa: CASSRRLNPGTVGDTQYF; cdr3_nt: TGCGCCAGCAGCCGACGCCTCAACCCCGGGACAGTGGGGGATACGCAGTATTTT
v_call: TRBV6-1; d_call: .; j_call: TRBJ1-5; clone_size: .; cdr3_aa: CASSGTANSNQPQHF; cdr3_nt: TGTGCCAGCAGTGGGACAGCCAATAGCAATCAGCCCCAGCATTTT
v_call: TRBV5-4; d_call: TRBD1; j_call: TRBJ1-2; clone_size: .; cdr3_aa: CASSLGVRQGVNGYTF; cdr3_nt: TGTGCCAGCAGCTTGGGGGTCCGACAGGGAGTGAATGGCTACACCTTC
v_call: TRBV5-8; d_call: TRBD2; j_call: TRBJ2-5; clone_size: .; cdr3_aa: CASRSTSGRTQYF; cdr3_nt: TGTGCCAGCAGGTCGACTAGCGGGAGGACCCAGTACTTC
v_call: TRBV18; d_call: TRBD2; j_call: TRBJ2-3; clone_size: .; cdr3_aa: CASSPLSGSTDTQYF; cdr3_nt: TGTGCCAGCTCACCACTTAGCGGGAGCACAGATACGCAGTATTTT